The 30 T cell receptor beta chains below were found in one sample sequenced in a study of T cell repertoires in cytomegalovirus infection. Antigens for these TCRs are unknown. TCRdb reprocessed the reads via MiXCR and lists one record per CDR3 protein. The sample lists around 43,000 distinct CDR3 sequences, roughly 20% occurring once. The source material was PBMCs, sequenced either directly or after in vitro stimulation (not recorded which). These receptors were obtained from a human donor in good health (CMV status not recorded). Some clones in this sample may be carry-over from other donors' samples.

This clonotype was seen at least ten times. V usage is TRBV7-2 and J usage is TRBJ1-1, with D possibly being TRBD1 (5 bases). This CDR3 has 15 amino acids. Trimming left V 2 bases short and J 3 bases short, with 13 bases between. Germline V gives CDR1 SGHTA, CDR2 FQGNSA. This CDR3 is CASSLRAGTDTEAFF. CDR3 sequence (DNA): TGTGCCAGCAGCTTAAGGGCCGGGACCGACACTGAAGCTTTCTTT.

CDR3 DNA sequence: TGCGCCAGCAGCCCGGGACAGGGGGCGGAGTACACCTTC. Translating gives CASSPGQGAEYTF. The rearrangement joins TRBV4-1 to TRBJ1-2; 12 nucleotides agree with TRBD1. This CDR3 has 13 residues. The V gene's germline CDR1 is MGHRA and CDR2 YSYEKL. The ends lost 4 bases at V and 11 bases at J; junction bases unmatched: 5.

The table lists this clonotype with a few counts. V and J are TRBV12-3 or TRBV12-4 and TRBJ1-4; possibly TRBD1 for D (5 bases). This CDR3 contains 15 residues. Trimming removed 3 bases at V and 5 bases at J, with 13 bases between. The CDR3 protein is CASSLEQGGNEKLFF. CDR3 DNA sequence: TGTGCCAGCAGTTTGGAGCAGGGTGGGAATGAAAAACTGTTTTTT.

This clonotype was observed at least ten times. J is TRBJ2-5 and V is TRBV7-2, with 10 bases matching TRBD2. V was pared by 2 bases and J by 5 bases, with 5 bases of the junction left unmatched. Germline V gene data show CDR1 as SGHTA and CDR2 as FQGNSA. The CDR3 totals 15 residues. The CDR3 here is CASSLSGRARETQYF. The CDR3 nucleotides read TGTGCCAGCAGCTTAAGCGGGAGGGCCCGCGAGACCCAGTACTTC.

This clonotype was found many times. V is TRBV10-3 and J is TRBJ2-1; tentative D call: TRBD1 (5 bases). The CDR3 contains 16 residues. V dropped 3 bases and J dropped 3 bases, with 15 bases sitting between them. Germline lookup yields CDR1 ENHRY and CDR2 SYGVKD. This chain's CDR3 is CAISDSGQGGYNEQFF. Here the CDR3 DNA reads TGTGCCATCAGTGACTCGGGCCAGGGTGGCTACAATGAGCAGTTCTTC.

This clonotype occurred many times. The chain carries TRBV6-6 and TRBJ1-2; D remains unclear. CDR1 and CDR2 (germline): MNHNY, SVGAGI (reference sequence). CDR3 length: 15 residues. Trimming stripped 5 bases from V and 8 bases from J, with 21 bases between. CDR3 loop: CASSPSVSTLYGYTF. The CDR3 DNA sequence: TGTGCCAGCAGTCCCAGCGTATCAACCTTGTACGGCTACACCTTC.

This clonotype has at least ten counts. The V call is TRBV18, the J call TRBJ1-1, with a tentative D call TRBD1 (5 bases). The CDR3 consists of 13 residues. V was shortened by 2 bases and J by 7 bases, with 11 bases between the two germline ends. Germline V gene sequence: CDR1 KGHSH, CDR2 LQKENI. DNA for the CDR3: TGTGCCAGCTCACCAAAGGGGCAGCTTGAAGCTTTCTTT. Amino acid sequence: CASSPKGQLEAFF.

This clonotype was recorded a few times. The V call is TRBV7-9, the J call TRBJ2-3; D is unresolved. V lost 5 bases and J lost 0, with 12 bases in between. Germline V gene lookup returns CDR1 SEHNR and CDR2 FQNEAQ (reference sequence). This CDR3 region has 15 residues. In nucleotides, the CDR3 is TGTGCCAGCAGCCCGACGGTAGTTAGCACAGATACGCAGTATTTT. Translating it yields CASSPTVVSTDTQYF.

This clonotype was observed many times. The CDR3 bases are TGTGCCAGCAGCCCGCCGCTTTATGGAAGCACAGATACGCAGTATTTT. It yields the protein CASSPPLYGSTDTQYF. The chain carries TRBV12-3 or TRBV12-4 and TRBJ2-3; no clear D. The CDR3 spans 16 residues. Between the trimmed V and J ends, which lost 6 bases and 0 bases, there was a span of 16 bases.

The genes are TRBV6-2 or TRBV6-3 and TRBJ2-2; 14 bases fit TRBD2. Looked up from germline, CDR1 is MNHEY and CDR2 is SVGEGT. V shed 0 bases and J 5 bases; nucleotides not matched to a gene: 5. The CDR3 consists of 18 residues. The CDR3 spells CASSYSTSGRALTGELFF. CDR3 in DNA: TGTGCCAGCAGTTACTCGACTAGCGGGAGGGCCTTGACCGGGGAGCTGTTTTTT.

This clonotype was picked up a small number of times. This chain connects TRBV5-4 to TRBJ2-3; D is undetermined. Germline lookup yields CDR1 SGHNT and CDR2 YYREEE (reference sequence). Trimming pared 3 bases from V and 0 bases from J, leaving 14 bases between. The CDR3 contains 16 residues. The CDR3 DNA follows: TGTGCCAGCAGCTCGACCTACTCGCTTAGCACAGATACGCAGTATTTT. Protein product: CASSSTYSLSTDTQYF.

This clonotype was found many times. V gene TRBV28 combines with J gene TRBJ2-7, with a weak D call TRBD1 (5 bases). CDR1 and CDR2 from the germline V gene are MDHEN and SYDVKM. V lost 8 bases to trimming and J lost 6 bases, with 14 bases between them. The CDR3 length is 12 residues. This CDR3 reads CASQDIFGEQYF. CDR3 sequence (DNA): TGTGCCAGCCAGGACATTTTCGGCGAGCAGTACTTC.

The CDR3: CASSRGYGYTF. In DNA form, the CDR3 reads TGTGCCAGCAGTAGGGGCTATGGCTACACCTTC. This rearrangement joins TRBV6-2 or TRBV6-3 to TRBJ1-2; weak D call: TRBD1 (5 bases). The CDR3 consists of 11 residues. V gave up 5 bases and J gave up 4 bases, with 5 bases separating them. From germline, CDR1 is MNHEY and CDR2 SVGEGT.

This rearrangement joins TRBV5-5 to TRBJ2-3, with TRBD2 matching over 9 bases. This CDR3 region has 16 residues. V was clipped by 1 base and J by 10 bases; unmatched bases: 13. From germline, CDR1 is SGHKS and CDR2 YYEKEE (reference sequence). The CDR3 DNA sequence: TGTGCCAGCAGCTTGCTCCCAGGTAGCGGGAGTCAGGCGCAGTATTTT. It encodes CASSLLPGSGSQAQYF.

This clonotype was counted a few times. This chain connects TRBV2 to TRBJ1-2; TRBD1 might be the D (6 bases). The germline V gene has CDR1 SNHLY and CDR2 FYNNEI. V gave up 6 bases and J gave up 1 base, with 6 bases separating them. This CDR3 spans 12 amino acids. The CDR3 loop is CASRGGNYGYTF. CDR3 nucleotides: TGTGCCAGCAGAGGGGGTAACTATGGCTACACCTTC.

In this sample, this clonotype turned up many times. The gene calls are TRBV27 and TRBJ2-7; a possible D gene is TRBD1 (6 bases). V lost 5 bases to trimming and J lost 2 bases, with 16 bases between them. Germline V gives CDR1 MNHEY, CDR2 SMNVEV (reference sequence). The CDR3 is made up of 15 amino acids. The CDR3 reads CASSINRERAYEQYF. The CDR3 region has the DNA TGTGCCAGCAGTATAAACAGGGAGCGAGCCTACGAGCAGTACTTC.

In DNA form, the CDR3 reads TGTGCCAGCGGGAGGGTGGGCCGGGGCGGAAAGAGCAATGAGCAGTTCTTC. This translates into CASGRVGRGGKSNEQFF. The chain uses TRBV15 and TRBJ2-1, with 9 bases lining up with TRBD2. The J segment lost 6 bases and the V segment lost 10 bases, leaving 19 bases of the junction unmatched. CDR3 length: 17 residues. Germline lookup yields CDR1 LNHNV and CDR2 YYDKDF (reference sequence).

V usage is TRBV12-5 and J usage is TRBJ1-3; the D gene is possibly TRBD1 (6 bases). V lost 7 bases and J lost 9, with 25 bases in between. Germline V lookup: CDR1 LGHNT, CDR2 FRNRAP. This CDR3 has 16 residues. For the CDR3, the DNA is TGTGCTAGTGTCTATAGGTCGGGGGCACATTGTTGCACCATATATTTT. Encoded protein: CASVYRSGAHCCTIYF.

This clonotype showed up many times. The V gene is TRBV28, the J gene TRBJ1-5, with D unresolved. The CDR3 totals 12 residues. Germline-derived CDR1 and CDR2 are MDHEN and SYDVKM. V was clipped by 8 bases and J by 4 bases, with 9 bases between them. CDR3 sequence: CASAERNQPQHF. The CDR3 DNA is TGTGCCAGCGCAGAGAGAAATCAGCCCCAGCATTTT.

V is TRBV6-1 and J is TRBJ2-1; a possible D gene is TRBD2 (6 bases). The CDR3 length is 15 residues. The V end lost 3 bases, the J end lost 1 base, and 10 bases lay between the germline ends. The germline V gene encodes CDR1 MNHNS and CDR2 SASEGT. The CDR3 spells CASSEGLPSYNEQFF. The CDR3 DNA follows: TGTGCCAGCAGTGAGGGACTTCCTTCCTACAATGAGCAGTTCTTC.

The gene calls are TRBV3-1 and TRBJ2-5, with unresolved D. CDR1 LGHDT and CDR2 YNNKEL come from the germline V gene (reference sequence). Trimming cost V 5 bases and J 1 base, with 8 bases left between them. This CDR3 is 13 amino acids long. DNA for the CDR3: TGTGCCAGCAGCTCAGATTTCCAAGAGACCCAGTACTTC. Encoded protein: CASSSDFQETQYF.

This clonotype was counted many times. This sequence joins TRBV7-2 and TRBJ2-5; the D is unclear. This CDR3 region has 13 residues. Trimming removed 1 base from V and 5 bases from J, with 8 bases in between. CDR1 is SGHTA, CDR2 FQGNSA, per germline. The DNA for the CDR3 is TGTGCCAGCAGCTTAGGGCAAAAGGAGACCCAGTACTTC. Protein: CASSLGQKETQYF.

This clonotype was seen repeatedly, ten times or more. The V call is TRBV7-8, the J call TRBJ1-5, with D unclear. The CDR3 has 16 residues. Trimming left V 0 bases short and J 0 bases short, with 9 bases between. Germline lookup yields CDR1 SGHVS and CDR2 FQNEAQ. CDR3 bases: TGTGCCAGCAGCTTAGCGCTGCGGCATAGCAATCAGCCCCAGCATTTT. Its translation is CASSLALRHSNQPQHF.

This clonotype has ten or more counts. V usage is TRBV7-8 and J usage is TRBJ2-1, with TRBD2 identical over 12 bases. Germline-derived CDR1 and CDR2 are SGHVS and FQNEAQ. The CDR3 is 16 amino acids. With 5 bases clipped from V and 5 bases from J, the junction kept 7 bases outside the gene matches. The CDR3 here is CASSPFPSGGDNEQFF. The CDR3 region has the DNA TGTGCCAGCAGCCCCTTCCCTAGCGGGGGGGACAATGAGCAGTTCTTC.

V is TRBV7-4 and J is TRBJ2-1; 7 bases align to TRBD2. The V and J ends lost 2 bases and 3 bases, in that order; junction bases with no gene match: 4. CDR3 length equals 15 residues. Germline loops: CDR1 SGHVT, CDR2 SQSDAQ. The DNA for the CDR3 is TGTGCCAGCAGCTTATCTCCTAGCGGCTACAATGAGCAGTTCTTC. Amino acids: CASSLSPSGYNEQFF.

This clonotype was observed a handful of times. The chain uses TRBV12-3 or TRBV12-4 and TRBJ2-1; possibly TRBD1 for D (6 bases). This CDR3 contains 14 residues. Trimming left V 5 bases short and J 4 bases short, with 12 bases between. For the CDR3, the DNA is TGTGCCAGCAGTCCTAGCACAGGGTACAATGAGCAGTTCTTC. It is translated as CASSPSTGYNEQFF.

Only one count was recorded for this clonotype. This rearrangement joins TRBV2 to TRBJ1-4; D is possibly TRBD1 (5 bases). V shed 8 bases and J shed 0 bases, with 13 bases lying between them. The CDR3 extends over 15 amino acids. The germline gives CDR1 SNHLY, CDR2 FYNNEI. CDR3 region: CASWDPSATNEKLFF. The CDR3 nucleotides are TGTGCCAGCTGGGACCCTTCTGCAACTAATGAAAAACTGTTTTTT.

The gene calls are TRBV14 and TRBJ2-1; TRBD2 aligns across 9 bases. In germline, CDR1 is SGHDN, CDR2 FVKESK. Trimming took 4 bases from V and 0 from J; bases not matched to a gene: 4. The length of the CDR3 is 16 residues. This CDR3 reads CASSRLAVSSYNEQFF. The CDR3 DNA reads as TGTGCCAGCAGCCGACTAGCGGTAAGCTCCTACAATGAGCAGTTCTTC.

The chain combines TRBV7-2 with TRBJ2-1; weak D call: TRBD1 (5 bases). V lost 7 bases and J 7 bases, leaving 17 bases between the germline ends. The V gene's germline CDR1 is SGHTA and CDR2 FQGNSA. The CDR3 is 14 residues long. CDR3 sequence: CASIKGAPRNEQFF. The CDR3 nucleotides read TGTGCCAGCATAAAAGGGGCCCCGAGGAATGAGCAGTTCTTC.

The chain has TRBV15 and TRBJ2-1; D is undetermined. The CDR3 sequence is 16 residues long. The ends were cut back, 3 bases at V and 4 bases at J, with 16 bases in the middle. CDR1 LNHNV and CDR2 YYDKDF come from the germline V gene (reference sequence). The CDR3 sequence is CATSSRVERPYNEQFF. For the CDR3, the DNA is TGTGCCACCAGCAGTCGTGTGGAGAGACCTTACAATGAGCAGTTCTTC.